This TCR beta chain was obtained from a study of shared T cell receptors in the human thymus (dated by TCRdb to the early 2020s). Turning to the overall study: The study investigated the way shared, self-reactive T-cell receptor alpha chains are produced in the human thymus.

On this clone itself: The antigen it binds to is not known. No per-base quality is available; no much larger clone lies one base away.

The library was generated by the immunoSEQ multiplex PCR assay. Not all clones reach the TCRdb copy of this immuneACCESS table, which keeps in-frame sequences only. Checked studies attribute under half of the gap to unresolved V genes and leave the rest unexplained. The sample has roughly 710,000 clones on record, approximately 85% of them singletons. The ten largest clones capture roughly 0.01% of the sample. The same data also went into a second study, on human thymus T cells. As that second study puts it: In Finland, the donors were immunologically healthy infants who were having open corrective cardiac surgery for congenital heart defects. The thymus tissue came from surgical resects taken out during corrective cardiac surgery. Biased V and J gene segment usage appeared to be present in both thymic and peripheral blood repertoires. According to the related research, thymic TCR repertoires were highly overlapping among unrelated individuals. The study used about 8 infant thymus samples plus four related peripheral blood samples to characterize TCR alpha and beta repertoires. Donor ages ranging from 7 to 244 days were recorded, and roughly six male and two female infants were included in the cohort. Thymocytes were released mechanically from tissue and stored at -70 °C as pellets of about 9.5-32 million cells. Genomic DNA was extracted from frozen cell pellets with a QIAsymphony instrument. The immunoSEQ multiplex PCR assay was used to amplify the TCRB and TCRAD loci from a standardized amount of quality-controlled genomic DNA. The amplicons spanned the V(D)J region and were long enough to cover the CDR3 and allow V and J genes to be identified. Amplicon sequencing was performed on an Illumina platform through the commercial immunoSEQ service. Corrections for primer bias and sequencing errors followed previously described methods, while TCRAD and TCRB definitions were based on the IMGT database. Repertoires were analysed with immunoSEQ Analyzer 3.0 and VDJTools, covering basic statistics, V/J segment usage, diversity estimates, rarefaction and pairwise overlap. Chao1, ChaoE, Efron-Thisted, Shannon and inverse Simpson indices were used to estimate diversity, which was also estimated on datasets down-sampled to the smallest sample. For repertoire overlap, CDR3 nucleotide sequence, V gene and J gene had to match strictly, and clustering was done by Jaccard-based multidimensional scaling. Thymus samples yielded on average roughly 810,000 unique TCRB clonotypes, compared with some 89,000 from blood samples.

The sample was thymocytes. This TCR derives from a girl under three years old with a congenital heart defect. Donor details come from another sample of the same person, matched by shared clones.

The CDR3 protein is CASSSGRAHSPLHF. The sequence in DNA is TGTGCCAGCAGTTCAGGGAGGGCCCATTCACCCCTCCACTTT. The rearranged chain carries TRBV7-9 and TRBJ1-6; TRBD1 is possibly the D segment (5 matching bases). The germline ends are 14 bases apart after V is trimmed by 6 bases and J by 8 bases. Including cysteine and phenylalanine, the CDR3 has 14 amino acids. Here the CDR3 DNA is all that survives: 42 bases in frame from base 1. As encoded in the germline V gene (reference sequence), CDR1 is SEHNR while CDR2 is FQNEAQ.